The 28 T cell receptor beta chains reported below all come from one sample, sequenced in a study of cytomegalovirus exposure and HLA in healthy donors. The PCR ran on 60 Vbeta and 13 Jbeta primers. Only in-frame clones appear in the TCRdb table, and some are missing; sequencing was by immunoSEQ multiplex PCR. Altogether about 150,000 clones are present, 60% to 85% being singletons, with the ten largest covering about 2%. Sequencing was performed on PBMCs. The receptors were sampled from a female donor in good health and CMV-seropositive.

This clone showed up just a few times. The chain recombines TRBV2 with TRBJ2-7, with 7 bases lining up with TRBD1. This CDR3 region has 11 residues. Germline CDR1 reads SNHLY; CDR2 reads FYNNEI. V was pared by 7 bases and J by 12 bases, with 9 bases of the junction left unmatched. CDR3 bases: TGTGCCAGCACCGGACAGGTCTGGATGTACTTC. It codes for CASTGQVWMYF.

The V call is TRBV13, the J call TRBJ2-1, with 12 bases identical to TRBD2. With 5 bases clipped from V and 7 bases from J, the junction kept 9 bases outside the gene matches. The length of the CDR3 is 16 residues. Germline lookup yields CDR1 PRHDT and CDR2 FYEKMQ (reference sequence). CDR3 coding DNA: TGTGCCAGCAGCCCGATTCTAGCGGGAGGGCCAAATGAGCAGTTCTTC. Translating gives CASSPILAGGPNEQFF.

The chain combines TRBV18 with TRBJ2-3; 10 nucleotides align to TRBD2. CDR3 size: 15 residues. Germline CDR1 KGHSH, CDR2 LQKENI. The trim removed 3 bases at V and 4 bases at J, leaving 4 bases unmatched. The CDR3 reads CASSPLAGVADTQYF. DNA for the CDR3: TGTGCCAGCTCACCTCTAGCGGGGGTAGCAGATACGCAGTATTTT.

The chain has TRBV16 and TRBJ2-3; the D is unclear. Trimming left V 4 bases short and J 14 bases short, with 16 bases between. Germline V CDR1 and CDR2: KGHSY, FQNENV. CDR3 length equals 12 residues. The CDR3 region has the DNA TGTGCCAGCAGCCTTACCGGGTCCTATCCGTATTTT. Translation gives CASSLTGSYPYF.

This chain joins TRBV2 and TRBJ1-1; TRBD1 matches 8 bases. Germline V gene sequence: CDR1 SNHLY, CDR2 FYNNEI. The CDR3 is 13 amino acids. V shed 4 bases and J 4 bases; nucleotides not matched to a gene: 2. The CDR3 reads CASSGQGRTEAFF. The CDR3 DNA sequence: TGTGCCAGCAGTGGACAGGGGCGCACTGAAGCTTTCTTT. Drawing the rest from reference TRBV2 and TRBJ1-1, the complete variable domain is EPEVTQTPSHQVTQMGQEVILRCVPISNHLYFYWYRQILGQKVEFLVSFYNNEISEKSEIFDDQFSVERPDGSNFTLKIRSTKLEDSAMYFCASSGQGRTEAFFGQGTRLTVV.

The chain carries TRBV21-1 and TRBJ1-1; TRBD1, the table's D call, was not compared with the DNA. TRBV21-1 is a pseudogene locus. The CDR3 spans 16 residues. The CDR3 reads CASSVRPGTGGTEAFF. The CDR3 coding sequence is TGTGCCAGCAGCGTACGACCCGGGACAGGAGGCACTGAAGCTTTCTTT.

This chain uses TRBV6-1 with TRBJ2-3; D is ambiguous. Trimming removed 4 bases at V and 5 bases at J, with 13 bases between. CDR1 is MNHNS, CDR2 SASEGT, per germline. This CDR3 spans 14 amino acids. The CDR3 sequence: CASSGGFGEDTQYF. In nucleotides, the CDR3 is TGTGCCAGCAGTGGTGGGTTTGGAGAAGATACGCAGTATTTT.

This clone was seen once. This rearrangement joins TRBV7-2 to TRBJ2-1, with 7 bases fitting TRBD2. The CDR3 runs 14 residues. Germline CDR1 reads SGHTA; CDR2 reads FQGNSA. The J segment lost 6 bases and the V segment lost 0 bases, leaving 2 bases of the junction unmatched. The CDR3 bases are TGTGCCAGCAGCTTAGCTAGGACTAGCAATGAGCAGTTCTTC. Translating gives CASSLARTSNEQFF.

The rearrangement joins TRBV6-5 to TRBJ2-6; 7 bases match TRBD1. V lost 6 bases, J lost 2 bases, and 4 bases stayed unmatched. Germline assignment: CDR1 MNHEY and CDR2 SVGAGI. This CDR3 has 15 amino acids. The CDR3 coding sequence is TGTGCCAGCAGAACCCAGGGGGCTGGGGCCAACGTCCTGACTTTC. Translating it yields CASRTQGAGANVLTF.

The chain has TRBV5-1 and TRBJ2-5, with D maybe TRBD1 (5 bases). V was shortened by 5 bases and J by 1 base, with 15 bases between the two germline ends. Germline CDR1 reads SGHRS; CDR2 reads YFSETQ. The CDR3 is 15 amino acids. CDR3 sequence: CASRAIPGSQETQYF. CDR3 nucleotides: TGCGCCAGCAGAGCGATTCCAGGGTCCCAAGAGACCCAGTACTTC.

This chain joins TRBV11-2 and TRBJ2-1; 7 bases fit TRBD2. V gave up 5 bases and J gave up 6 bases; unmatched junction bases: 7. CDR1 SGHAT and CDR2 FQNNGV come from the germline V gene. There are 14 residues in the CDR3. The CDR3 sequence: CASSRLGGGNEQFF. In DNA, the CDR3 is TGTGCCAGCAGCCGACTGGGGGGGGGCAATGAGCAGTTCTTC.

This chain joins TRBV7-2 and TRBJ2-5, with a tentative D call TRBD1 (6 bases). This CDR3 has 14 amino acids. The ends were cut back, 5 bases at V and 3 bases at J, with 13 bases in the middle. Germline V gene data show CDR1 as SGHTA and CDR2 as FQGNSA. The CDR3 sequence is CASSTRTAEETQYF. The DNA of the CDR3 is TGTGCCAGCAGCACCCGGACAGCTGAAGAGACCCAGTACTTC.

The chain has TRBV29-1 and TRBJ1-2; a possible D gene is TRBD1 (6 bases). There are 11 residues in the CDR3. V was clipped by 7 bases and J by 6 bases, with 12 bases between them. Per germline, CDR1 SQVTM and CDR2 ANQGSEA. Here the CDR3 DNA reads TGCAGCGCCGTAGGGGGGGATGGCTACACCTTC. Translation: CSAVGGDGYTF.

The chain uses TRBV7-8 and TRBJ1-6; 7 positions agree with TRBD1. V lost 5 bases and J lost 9; bases outside the gene matches: 10. The CDR3 is made up of 15 amino acids. Germline V gives CDR1 SGHVS, CDR2 FQNEAQ. The CDR3 DNA reads as TGTGCCAGCAGCACGGACGAACAGGGGTCTTCACCCCTCCACTTT. The encoded protein is CASSTDEQGSSPLHF.

This chain links TRBV29-1 with TRBJ1-2; no clear D. The V end lost 3 bases, the J end lost 2 bases, and 7 bases lay between the germline ends. Germline CDR1 reads SQVTM; CDR2 reads ANQGSEA. The CDR3 has 12 residues. For the CDR3, the DNA is TGCAGCGTTGAGTTCCAGAACTATGGCTACACCTTC. Translated, it gives CSVEFQNYGYTF.

This sequence joins TRBV7-2 and TRBJ2-7; 10 nucleotides line up with TRBD1. This CDR3 comprises 14 residues. V dropped 4 bases and J dropped 2; count of bases not matched to a gene: 2. The germline V gene has CDR1 SGHTA and CDR2 FQGNSA. The CDR3 region is CASSSGTGAYEQYF. For the CDR3, the DNA is TGTGCCAGCAGCTCCGGGACAGGGGCCTACGAGCAGTACTTC.

The V call is TRBV28, the J call TRBJ1-1, with a weak D call TRBD1 (6 bases). CDR3 length: 14 amino acids. V lost 10 bases, J lost 0 bases, and 15 bases lay in between. CDR1 and CDR2 (germline): MDHEN, SYDVKM. CDR3 nucleotide sequence: TGTGCCACCTTAAGTACAGGGTTGAACACTGAAGCTTTCTTT. Amino acid sequence: CATLSTGLNTEAFF.

In its sample, this clone was seen a few times. This sequence joins TRBV5-1 and TRBJ1-3; D unclear. The ends were cut back, 3 bases at V and 0 bases at J, with 13 bases in the middle. The germline CDR1 and CDR2 sequences are SGHRS and YFSETQ. This CDR3 is built from 16 residues. CDR3 residues: CASSWGEGASGNTIYF. In DNA, the CDR3 is TGCGCCAGCAGCTGGGGTGAGGGTGCCTCTGGAAACACCATATATTTT.

The chain carries TRBV25-1 and TRBJ2-3, with D maybe TRBD2 (5 bases). Trimming removed 3 bases at V and 2 bases at J, with 6 bases between. CDR1 and CDR2 (germline): MGHDK, SYGVNS. The CDR3 is made up of 13 amino acids. Here the CDR3 DNA reads TGTGCCAGCAGTGAGGACTTCACAGATACGCAGTATTTT. Its translation: CASSEDFTDTQYF.

The rearrangement uses TRBV5-1 and TRBJ2-7, with D perhaps TRBD1 (6 bases). Per germline, CDR1 SGHRS and CDR2 YFSETQ. The CDR3 consists of 15 residues. The V end was cut by 0 bases, the J end by 3 bases, with 13 bases between. The CDR3 spells CASSLAAGENYEQYF. The CDR3 DNA sequence: TGCGCCAGCAGCTTGGCGGCAGGGGAGAACTACGAGCAGTACTTC.

This clone was recorded only once. The genes are TRBV6-5 and TRBJ2-1, with 13 nucleotides matching TRBD2. V lost 2 bases, J lost 9 bases, and 7 bases stayed unmatched. Germline assignment: CDR1 MNHEY and CDR2 SVGAGI. The CDR3 has 16 residues. This CDR3 reads CASSYDTSGRAREQFF. CDR3 DNA: TGTGCCAGCAGTTACGATACTAGCGGGAGGGCCCGTGAGCAGTTCTTC.

This chain uses TRBV5-1 with TRBJ2-1; the match to TRBD2 covers 11 bases. This CDR3 contains 16 residues. Germline V gene lookup returns CDR1 SGHRS and CDR2 YFSETQ. Trimming took 2 bases from V and 4 from J; bases not matched to a gene: 5. The chain's CDR3 is CASSFQLAGDYNEQFF. The DNA of the CDR3 is TGCGCCAGCAGCTTTCAACTAGCGGGGGATTACAATGAGCAGTTCTTC.

The chain employs TRBV2 and TRBJ2-3; 10 bases fit TRBD2. Per germline, CDR1 SNHLY and CDR2 FYNNEI. J lost 1 base, V lost 5 bases, and 3 bases had no gene match. The CDR3 extends over 15 amino acids. The CDR3: CASSTGTSGTDTQYF. The DNA for the CDR3 is TGTGCCAGCAGTACCGGGACTAGCGGCACAGATACGCAGTATTTT.

This chain joins TRBV10-3 and TRBJ1-4; D is unclear. The length of the CDR3 is 15 residues. The V gene lost 2 bases and the J gene lost 3 bases, with 10 bases spanning the gap. Germline CDR1 reads ENHRY; CDR2 reads SYGVKD. Written as DNA, the CDR3 is TGTGCCATCAGTGAGCCCGGAACAGCTAATGAAAAACTGTTTTTT. This sequence encodes CAISEPGTANEKLFF.

The V call is TRBV5-1, the J call TRBJ2-5; D perhaps matches TRBD1 (6 bases). The V and J ends lost 4 bases and 7 bases respectively, with 14 bases between them. This CDR3 has 13 amino acids. In germline, CDR1 is SGHRS, CDR2 YFSETQ. CDR3 loop: CASSRTGIGTQYF. CDR3 DNA sequence: TGCGCCAGCAGCAGAACAGGGATAGGGACCCAGTACTTC.

The CDR3 DNA reads as TGTGCCAGTAGTGATGACAGGGGGGGTCGGGACGAGCAGTACTTC. Translation: CASSDDRGGRDEQYF. This chain joins TRBV19 and TRBJ2-7; 9 bases fit TRBD1. V dropped 5 bases and J dropped 5; count of bases not matched to a gene: 10. CDR1 LNHDA and CDR2 SQIVND come from the germline V gene (reference sequence). This CDR3 region has 15 residues.

CDR3 sequence reads: CASSFGTGTGAREQYF. As DNA, the CDR3 is TGCGCCAGCAGCTTTGGCACCGGGACAGGGGCGAGGGAGCAGTACTTC. J is TRBJ2-7 and V is TRBV5-1, with 10 bases fitting TRBD1. CDR3 size: 16 residues. Losses at the gene ends were 2 bases for V and 7 bases for J; bases not matched to a gene: 12. CDR1 SGHRS and CDR2 YFSETQ come from the germline V gene.

Comments on this clone: Other DNA sequences within the sample encode an identical CDR3. This chain connects TRBV30 to TRBJ2-7; 7 nucleotides agree with TRBD1. The CDR3 runs 13 residues. V trimming: 3 bases; J trimming: 0 bases; junction bases outside the gene matches: 2. From germline, CDR1 is GTSNPN and CDR2 SVGIG (reference sequence). This chain's CDR3 is CAWSRDSSYEQYF. CDR3 DNA sequence: TGTGCCTGGAGCCGGGACAGCTCCTACGAGCAGTACTTC.